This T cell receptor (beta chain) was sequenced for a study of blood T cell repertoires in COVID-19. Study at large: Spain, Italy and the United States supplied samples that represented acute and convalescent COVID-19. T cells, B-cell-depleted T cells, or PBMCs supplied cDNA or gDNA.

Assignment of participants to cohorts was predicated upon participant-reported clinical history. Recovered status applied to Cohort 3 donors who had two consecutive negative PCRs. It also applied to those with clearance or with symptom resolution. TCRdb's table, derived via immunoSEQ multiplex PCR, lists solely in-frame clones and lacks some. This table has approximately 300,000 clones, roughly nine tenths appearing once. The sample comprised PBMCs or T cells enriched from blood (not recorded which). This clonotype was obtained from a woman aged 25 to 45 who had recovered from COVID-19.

CDR3 protein: CAWSADRGHYGYTF. The CDR3 coding sequence is TGTGCCTGGAGTGCGGACAGGGGACATTATGGCTACACCTTC. The V and J genes are TRBV30 and TRBJ1-2; 9 positions match TRBD1. Trimming at V came to 1 base and at J to 5 bases, leaving 5 bases not matched to a gene. From germline, CDR1 is GTSNPN and CDR2 SVGIG (reference sequence). This CDR3 comprises 14 residues.